This T cell receptor beta chain was documented in a study of T cells in Graves' hyperthyroidism and ophthalmopathy. Ten or more counts support this clonotype. TCR beta CDR3 region amplification was performed from RNA transcripts. Researchers ran a first-round RT-PCR on the TCR CDR3 using the HTBI primer set. TCRdb passed the multiplex PCR reads through MiXCR, listing each CDR3 protein once. The sample lists about 290,000 distinct CDR3 sequences; roughly 15% were seen once. The CDR3 is 13 residues long. V was shortened by 6 bases and J by 2 bases, with 10 bases between the two germline ends. Germline values: CDR1 MDHEN, CDR2 SYDVKM.

The sequence derives from a woman aged 25 to 45 with Graves' hyperthyroidism that later progressed to Graves' ophthalmopathy. V is TRBV28 and J is TRBJ1-1, with D possibly TRBD1 on 5 matching bases. The sample taken for sequencing was blood. The CDR3 protein is CASSRDSNTEAFF. CDR3 sequence (DNA): TGTGCCAGCAGCCGCGACAGTAACACTGAAGCTTTCTTT.